This T cell receptor (beta chain) was documented in a study of early T cells in non-severe SARS-CoV-2 infection. This clonotype was counted at least ten times. TCRdb itself ran the 5' RACE reads through MiXCR, one entry per CDR3 protein. This sample has 45,000 to 75,000 distinct CDR3 sequences, with around 6% found just once. This clonotype was obtained from an adult who was a healthcare worker with PCR-confirmed SARS-CoV-2 infection or an uninfected control (not recorded which). The sequencing input was whole blood.

The DNA of the CDR3 is TGTGCCACCAGCTCCCCACGGGGAGCGGGGGGTCAGGTAGATACGCAGTATTTT. Translated, it gives CATSSPRGAGGQVDTQYF. The chain joins TRBV15 to TRBJ2-3; 9 positions match TRBD2. The CDR3 is made up of 18 amino acids. Germline V gives CDR1 LNHNV, CDR2 YYDKDF (reference sequence). The junction had 17 bases not matched to a gene; V was cut back by 5 bases and J by 5 bases.